This T cell receptor (beta chain) was documented in a study of T cell responses to AZD1222 COVID-19 vaccine. The study, taken as a whole, reports: Donors, mostly white British, included more females; clonal diversity was possibly underestimated. The study identified only a handful of AZD1222 recipients as seropositive at baseline.

Produced via immunoSEQ multiplex PCR; TCRdb's table is partial and in-frame only. The sample has about 180,000 clones; approximately 94% are singletons. Concerning this clone: What it binds is not known.

With V trimmed by 5 bases and J by 6 bases, 1 base remained unmatched. The CDR3 is 13 residues long. Germline CDR1 reads MNHEY; CDR2 reads SVGAGI. The chain uses TRBV6-5 and TRBJ1-2, with 12 bases lining up with TRBD1. Specimen: peripheral blood, collected on day 0 of AZD1222 vaccination. The TCR comes from an adult in good health. CDR3 amino acids: CASSRDRGHGYTF. The CDR3 nucleotides are TGTGCCAGCAGTCGGGACAGGGGGCATGGCTACACCTTC.